Listed here are 15 T cell receptor beta chains from one sample, sequenced in a study of neurological immune-mediated disorders. Each CDR3 protein is one row after TCRdb ran MiXCR on the 5' RACE reads. The sample yields some 65,000 distinct CDR3 sequences, 4.1% seen once. The sample taken for sequencing was PBMCs. These receptors all stem from a man aged 50-59 years with multiple sclerosis.

This clonotype was recorded at least ten times. V is TRBV5-1 and J is TRBJ1-2; D remains ambiguous. V was shortened by 0 bases and J by 2 bases, with 5 bases between the two germline ends. There are 13 residues in the CDR3. Germline V gene sequence: CDR1 SGHRS, CDR2 YFSETQ. The CDR3 DNA sequence: TGCGCCAGCAGCTTGGAGGGAAACTATGGCTACACCTTC. Its translation is CASSLEGNYGYTF.

At least ten counts were recorded for this clonotype. This rearrangement joins TRBV10-3 to TRBJ1-1; no firm D call. The CDR3 is 12 amino acids. The germline CDR1 and CDR2 sequences are ENHRY and SYGVKD. V was cut by 7 bases and J by 4 bases, with 10 bases left in between. The CDR3, as DNA: TGTGCCATCAAAGGAGGCAGCACTGAAGCTTTCTTT. Its translation is CAIKGGSTEAFF.

The sample holds many counts of this clonotype. The CDR3 here is CASPFRGVDTQYF. The CDR3 coding sequence is TGCGCCAGCCCCTTCAGGGGTGTGGATACGCAGTATTTT. The chain carries TRBV5-1 and TRBJ2-3, with D tentatively TRBD1 (6 bases). The CDR3 covers 13 residues. V lost 7 bases and J 6 bases, leaving 15 bases between the germline ends. From germline, CDR1 is SGHRS and CDR2 YFSETQ. Drawing the rest from reference TRBV5-1 and TRBJ2-3, the complete variable domain is KAGVTQTPRYLIKTRGQQVTLSCSPISGHRSVSWYQQTPGQGLQFLFEYFSETQRNKGNFPGRFSGRQFSNSRSEMNVSTLELGDSALYLCASPFRGVDTQYFGPGTRLTVL.

This clonotype was observed at least ten times. This chain links TRBV20-1 with TRBJ1-2, with 8 positions matching TRBD1. The trim removed 1 base at V and 1 base at J, leaving 8 bases unmatched. CDR3 length: 16 amino acids. Germline loops: CDR1 DFQATT, CDR2 SNEGSKA (reference sequence). The CDR3 here is CSARGFDRGRNYGYTF. The CDR3 DNA is TGCAGTGCTAGAGGATTCGACAGGGGACGTAACTATGGCTACACCTTC.

In its sample, this clonotype was seen many times. The genes are TRBV20-1 and TRBJ2-3; 8 bases agree with TRBD1. CDR3 size: 20 residues. V was pared by 0 bases and J by 4 bases, with 21 bases of the junction left unmatched. Germline values: CDR1 DFQATT, CDR2 SNEGSKA (reference sequence). The chain's CDR3 is CSARDPVKGQDRARPDTQYF. For the CDR3, the DNA is TGCAGTGCTAGAGATCCGGTGAAGGGTCAGGACAGGGCGAGACCAGATACGCAGTATTTT.

The table lists this clonotype with many counts. The chain has TRBV7-2 and TRBJ2-7, with a tentative D call TRBD1 (7 bases). V was pared by 1 base and J by 0 bases, with 16 bases between. The CDR3 sequence is 17 residues long. The germline V gene has CDR1 SGHTA and CDR2 FQGNSA. CDR3 residues: CASSLVGGTDSSYEQYF. The CDR3 DNA is TGTGCCAGCAGCTTAGTAGGAGGGACAGATAGCTCCTACGAGCAGTACTTC.

This clonotype was seen many times. The V gene is TRBV20-1, the J gene TRBJ2-5; TRBD1 matches 9 bases. V was clipped by 6 bases and J by 2 bases; unmatched bases: 7. The V gene's germline CDR1 is DFQATT and CDR2 SNEGSKA (reference sequence). This CDR3 comprises 14 residues. The CDR3 reads CSASTGGGQETQYF. CDR3 coding DNA: TGCAGTGCATCGACAGGGGGAGGTCAAGAGACCCAGTACTTC.

This clonotype was found many times. Compared with germline, one end of the junction differs, possibly owing to a read error. V is TRBV12-3 or TRBV12-4 and J is TRBJ1-5, with D tentatively TRBD1 (6 bases). This CDR3 is built from 14 residues. DNA of the CDR3: TGTGCCAGCAGCTGGACAGATAGCAATCAGCCCCAGAATTTT. This gives the protein CASSWTDSNQPQNF.

This clonotype was counted ten times or more. This rearrangement joins TRBV7-6 to TRBJ1-1; the D is unclear. This CDR3 is built from 14 residues. V dropped 5 bases and J dropped 4 bases, with 14 bases sitting between them. Looked up from germline, CDR1 is SGHVS and CDR2 is FNYEAQ. CDR3 sequence reads: CASSEMEGTTEAFF. CDR3 DNA sequence: TGTGCCAGCAGCGAAATGGAGGGAACCACTGAAGCTTTCTTT.

This clonotype was counted at least ten times. The chain recombines TRBV27 with TRBJ1-1; a possible D gene is TRBD1 (5 bases). In germline, CDR1 is MNHEY, CDR2 SMNVEV (reference sequence). The CDR3 spans 14 residues. With 7 bases removed from V and 5 bases from J, the gap between germline ends came to 17 bases. This CDR3 reads CASNPDSRTTEAFF. The CDR3 bases are TGTGCCAGCAACCCCGACAGCCGAACAACTGAAGCTTTCTTT.

This clonotype showed up many times. The chain is built from TRBV7-8 and TRBJ2-7, with D maybe TRBD1 (6 bases). Germline lookup yields CDR1 SGHVS and CDR2 FQNEAQ. This CDR3 spans 15 amino acids. V was cut by 5 bases and J by 2 bases, with 16 bases left in between. The CDR3 spells CASSPDDRLAYEQYV. The DNA of the CDR3 is TGTGCCAGCAGCCCGGATGACAGGCTAGCCTACGAGCAGTACGTC.

This clonotype has ten or more counts. The chain has TRBV12-3 or TRBV12-4 and TRBJ2-7; D perhaps matches TRBD1 (6 bases). This CDR3 is 14 amino acids long. V gave up 6 bases and J gave up 6 bases, with 18 bases separating them. CDR3 DNA sequence: TGTGCCAGCAGCTCTATTACAGGGTCTGGCGAGCAGTACTTC. As protein: CASSSITGSGEQYF.

This clonotype was counted at least ten times. The chain recombines TRBV9 with TRBJ2-3, with 7 bases identical to TRBD2. Germline CDR1 SGDLS, CDR2 YYNGEE. The J segment lost 1 base and the V segment lost 2 bases, leaving 4 bases of the junction unmatched. There are 15 residues in the CDR3. The CDR3 is CASSVYRGGTDTQYF. Written as DNA, the CDR3 is TGTGCCAGCAGCGTTTACCGGGGGGGCACAGATACGCAGTATTTT.

This clonotype appeared many times. The CDR3 here is CASSRQDNQPQHF. The CDR3, as DNA: TGCGCCAGCAGTCGACAGGACAATCAGCCCCAGCATTTT. The rearrangement links TRBV10-2 to TRBJ1-5; maybe TRBD1 (6 bases). The V end lost 5 bases, the J end lost 3 bases, and 8 bases lay between the germline ends. This CDR3 has 13 amino acids. Per the germline V gene, CDR1 is WSHSY and CDR2 is SAAADI.

In its sample, this clonotype was seen many times. The chain has TRBV28 and TRBJ1-3; the match to TRBD1 covers 7 bases. Losses at the gene ends were 9 bases for V and 10 bases for J; bases not matched to a gene: 12. Germline V gives CDR1 MDHEN, CDR2 SYDVKM. The CDR3 is made up of 13 amino acids. The CDR3 DNA reads as TGTGCCAGTTGGGACAGAAGTGGGGAAACCATATATTTT. Encoded protein: CASWDRSGETIYF.